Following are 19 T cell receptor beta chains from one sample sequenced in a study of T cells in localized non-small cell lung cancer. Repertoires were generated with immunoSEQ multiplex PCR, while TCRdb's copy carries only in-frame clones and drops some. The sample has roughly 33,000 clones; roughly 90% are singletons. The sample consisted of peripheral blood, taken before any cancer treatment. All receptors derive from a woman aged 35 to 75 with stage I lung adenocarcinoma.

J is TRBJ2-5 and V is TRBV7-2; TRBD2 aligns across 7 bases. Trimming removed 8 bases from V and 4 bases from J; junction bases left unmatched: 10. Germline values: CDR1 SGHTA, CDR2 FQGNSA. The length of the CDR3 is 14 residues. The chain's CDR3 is CASSRGRLGETQYF. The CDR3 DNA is TGTGCCAGCTCGCGGGGGAGGCTTGGAGAGACCCAGTACTTC.

The CDR3 loop reads CASSNRDQPQHF. CDR3 bases: TGTGCCAGCAGCAACAGGGATCAGCCCCAGCATTTT. The chain is built from TRBV6-1 and TRBJ1-5, with D possibly TRBD1 on 6 matching bases. The CDR3 consists of 12 residues. Germline CDR1 reads MNHNS; CDR2 reads SASEGT. V dropped 6 bases and J dropped 5 bases, with 8 bases sitting between them.

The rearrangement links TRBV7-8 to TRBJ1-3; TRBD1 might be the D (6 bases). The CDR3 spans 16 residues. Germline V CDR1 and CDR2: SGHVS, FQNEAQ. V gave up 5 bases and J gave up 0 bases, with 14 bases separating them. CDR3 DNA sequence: TGTGCCAGCAGCCGAGGACAGCGTATCTCTGGAAACACCATATATTTT. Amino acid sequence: CASSRGQRISGNTIYF.

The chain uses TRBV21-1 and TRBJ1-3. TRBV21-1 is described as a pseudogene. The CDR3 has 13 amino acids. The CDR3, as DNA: TGTGCCAGCAGCAAATCCCTCCGAAACACCATATATTTT. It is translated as CASSKSLRNTIYF.

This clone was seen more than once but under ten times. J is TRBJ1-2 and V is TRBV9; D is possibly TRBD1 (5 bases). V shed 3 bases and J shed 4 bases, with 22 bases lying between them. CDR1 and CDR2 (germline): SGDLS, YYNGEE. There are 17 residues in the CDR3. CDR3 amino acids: CASSDSSEIGTVYGYTF. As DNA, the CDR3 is TGTGCCAGCAGCGACTCATCTGAGATCGGGACGGTCTATGGCTACACCTTC.

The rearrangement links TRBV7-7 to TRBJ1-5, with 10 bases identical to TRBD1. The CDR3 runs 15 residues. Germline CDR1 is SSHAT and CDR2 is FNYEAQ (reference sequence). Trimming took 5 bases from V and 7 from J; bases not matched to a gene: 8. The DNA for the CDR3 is TGTGCCAGCAGCCCGGGGACAGGGGAGGGGCAGCCCCAGCATTTT. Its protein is CASSPGTGEGQPQHF.

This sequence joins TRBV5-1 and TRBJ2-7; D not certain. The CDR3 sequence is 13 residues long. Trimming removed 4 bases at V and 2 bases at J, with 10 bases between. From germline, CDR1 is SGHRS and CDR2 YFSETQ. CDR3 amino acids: CASSAPDAYEQYF. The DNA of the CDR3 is TGCGCCAGCAGCGCCCCGGACGCCTACGAGCAGTACTTC.

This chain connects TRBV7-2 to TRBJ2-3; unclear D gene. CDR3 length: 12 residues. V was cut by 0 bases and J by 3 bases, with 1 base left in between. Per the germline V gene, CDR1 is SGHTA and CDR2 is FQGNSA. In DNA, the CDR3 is TGTGCCAGCAGCTTAGCAACAGATACGCAGTATTTT. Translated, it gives CASSLATDTQYF.

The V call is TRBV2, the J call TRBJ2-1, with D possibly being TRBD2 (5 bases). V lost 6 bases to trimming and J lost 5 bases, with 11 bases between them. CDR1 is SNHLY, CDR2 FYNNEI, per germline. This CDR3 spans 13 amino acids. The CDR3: CASSLGLNNEQFF. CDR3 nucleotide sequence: TGTGCCAGCAGCTTAGGACTGAACAATGAGCAGTTCTTC.

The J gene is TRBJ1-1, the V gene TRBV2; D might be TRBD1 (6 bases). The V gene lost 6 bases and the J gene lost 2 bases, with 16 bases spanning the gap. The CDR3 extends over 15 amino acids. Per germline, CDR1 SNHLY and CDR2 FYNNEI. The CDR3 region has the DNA TGTGCCAGCAGGAATTTAATGGACAGAAACACTGAAGCTTTCTTT. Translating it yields CASRNLMDRNTEAFF.

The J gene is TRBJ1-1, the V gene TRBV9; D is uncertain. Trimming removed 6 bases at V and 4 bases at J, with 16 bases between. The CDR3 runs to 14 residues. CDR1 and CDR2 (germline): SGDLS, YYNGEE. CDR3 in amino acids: CASNSGTESTEAFF. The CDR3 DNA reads TGTGCCAGCAACAGTGGTACGGAGAGCACTGAAGCTTTCTTT.

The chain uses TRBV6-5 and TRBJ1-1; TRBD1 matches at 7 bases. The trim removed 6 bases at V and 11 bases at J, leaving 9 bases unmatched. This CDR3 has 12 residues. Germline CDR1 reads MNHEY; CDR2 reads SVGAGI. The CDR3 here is CASSEDRARAFF. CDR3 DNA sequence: TGTGCCAGCAGCGAAGACAGGGCGAGGGCTTTCTTT.

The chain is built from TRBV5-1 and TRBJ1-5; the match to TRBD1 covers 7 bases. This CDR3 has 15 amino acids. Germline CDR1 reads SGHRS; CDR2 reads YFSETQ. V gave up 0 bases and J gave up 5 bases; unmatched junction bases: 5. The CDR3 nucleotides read TGCGCCAGCAGCTTGGGACAGGGTGAATATCAGCCCCAGCATTTT. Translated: CASSLGQGEYQPQHF.

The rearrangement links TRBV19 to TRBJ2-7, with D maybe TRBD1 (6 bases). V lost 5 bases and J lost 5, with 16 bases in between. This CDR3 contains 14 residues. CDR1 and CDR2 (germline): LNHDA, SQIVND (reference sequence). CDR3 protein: CASSGRGPLNEQYF. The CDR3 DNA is TGTGCCAGTAGTGGCAGGGGCCCATTAAACGAGCAGTACTTC.

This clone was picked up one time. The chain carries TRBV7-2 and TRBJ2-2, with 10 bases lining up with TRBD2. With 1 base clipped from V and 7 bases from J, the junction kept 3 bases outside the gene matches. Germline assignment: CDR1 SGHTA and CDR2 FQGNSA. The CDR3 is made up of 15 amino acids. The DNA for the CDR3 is TGTGCCAGCAGCTTAGACGCTAGCGGGGGCGGGGAGCTGTTTTTT. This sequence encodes CASSLDASGGGELFF.

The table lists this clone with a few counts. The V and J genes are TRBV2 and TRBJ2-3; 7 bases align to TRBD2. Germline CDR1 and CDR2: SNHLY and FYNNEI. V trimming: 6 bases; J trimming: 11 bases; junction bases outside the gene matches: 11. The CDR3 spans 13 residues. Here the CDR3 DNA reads TGTGCCAGCAGCGGACTAGGATCTACGAGGCAGTATTTT. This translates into CASSGLGSTRQYF.

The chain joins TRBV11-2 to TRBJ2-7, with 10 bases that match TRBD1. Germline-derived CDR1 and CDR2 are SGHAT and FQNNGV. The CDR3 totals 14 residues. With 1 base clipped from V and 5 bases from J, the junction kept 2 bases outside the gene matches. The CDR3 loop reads CASSLGDRGNEQYF. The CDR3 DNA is TGTGCCAGCAGCTTAGGGGACAGGGGCAACGAGCAGTACTTC.

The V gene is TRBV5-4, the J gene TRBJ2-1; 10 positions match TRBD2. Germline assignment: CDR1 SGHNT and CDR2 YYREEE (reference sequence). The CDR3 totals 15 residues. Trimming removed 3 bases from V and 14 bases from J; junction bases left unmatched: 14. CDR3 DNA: TGTGCCAGCAGCTGGGGGCTAGCGGGGGCCACGGGGGAGTTCTTC. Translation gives CASSWGLAGATGEFF.

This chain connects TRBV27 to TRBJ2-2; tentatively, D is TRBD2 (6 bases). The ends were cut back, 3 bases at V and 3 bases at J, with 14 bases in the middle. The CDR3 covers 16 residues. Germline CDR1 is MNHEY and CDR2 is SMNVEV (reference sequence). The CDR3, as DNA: TGTGCCAGCAGTTTTCTCAGGACTACCGACACCGGGGAGCTGTTTTTT. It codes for CASSFLRTTDTGELFF.